Following are 17 T cell receptor beta chains from one sample sequenced in a study of regulatory T cells in long-lasting Graves disease. Sample time point: newly diagnosed GD, antithyroid drugs for less than 3 months. From RNA extracted from PBMCs, the TCR library was made. According to the study, TCR beta libraries were built with iRepertoire HTBI primers and CDR3-region Arm-PCR. MiXCR, applied by TCRdb to the multiplex PCR reads, yields one record per CDR3 protein. The top ten clones hold roughly 29% of a sample with roughly 320,000 distinct CDR3 sequences, 16% of them seen once. Separately, the same data were catalogued under a study of T cells in Graves' hyperthyroidism and ophthalmopathy.

The sequences come from peripheral blood mononuclear cells (PBMCs), collected at new diagnosis, from a patient treated with antithyroid drugs. The source of these receptors is a man between 40 and 49 years old with Graves disease.

This clonotype has just a few counts. The genes are TRBV9 and TRBJ1-1; 7 bases are a match to TRBD1. This CDR3 has 14 residues. CDR1 and CDR2 (germline): SGDLS, YYNGEE. The ends lost 2 bases at V and 4 bases at J; junction bases unmatched: 5. In DNA form, the CDR3 reads TGTGCCAGCAGCGTCGACAGGGCCGGCACTGAAGCTTTCTTT. This sequence encodes CASSVDRAGTEAFF.

This clonotype appeared many times. V and J are TRBV24-1 and TRBJ2-5; D perhaps matches TRBD2 (6 bases). CDR1 and CDR2 (germline): KGHDR, SFDVKD. The CDR3 extends over 16 amino acids. The V end lost 4 bases, the J end lost 2 bases, and 16 bases lay between the germline ends. CDR3 coding DNA: TGTGCCACCAGTGACCCGGCGGGGAGTTTGCAAGAGACCCAGTACTTC. Residues: CATSDPAGSLQETQYF.

The J gene is TRBJ2-1, the V gene TRBV20-1, with D uncertain. The J call is in doubt because the DNA end fits TRBJ2-5 better. The CDR3 runs 13 residues. The germline V gene has CDR1 DFQATT and CDR2 SNEGSKA (reference sequence). CDR3 bases: TGCAGTGCTAGAAGTTACAGAGAAGAGACCCAGTACTTC. Protein product: CSARSYREETQYF.

The table lists this clonotype with many counts. V and J are TRBV27 and TRBJ2-1; TRBD2 matches at 8 bases. V was pared by 7 bases and J by 6 bases, with 8 bases of the junction left unmatched. The length of the CDR3 is 14 residues. Germline-derived CDR1 and CDR2 are MNHEY and SMNVEV (reference sequence). CDR3 in amino acids: CASTPGGVRNEQFF. CDR3 coding DNA: TGTGCCAGCACCCCGGGAGGGGTGCGCAATGAGCAGTTCTTC.

This clonotype occurred many times. This chain joins TRBV18 and TRBJ2-7; no clear D gene. The germline gives CDR1 KGHSH, CDR2 LQKENI. The CDR3 totals 12 residues. Trimming removed 4 bases at V and 3 bases at J, with 7 bases between. CDR3 coding DNA: TGTGCCAGCTCACACAGAGTCTACGAGCAGTACTTC. Protein: CASSHRVYEQYF. The full variable domain, in which reference TRBV18 and TRBJ2-7 provide the parts outside the CDR3, is NAGVMQNPRHLVRRRGQEARLRCSPMKGHSHVYWYRQLPEEGLKFMVYLQKENIIDESGMPKERFSAEFPKEGPSILRIQQVVRGDSAAYFCASSHRVYEQYFGPGTRLTVT.

A remark on this clonotype: This probably arose from a read error, given a far larger clone one base away. The chain uses TRBV7-9 and TRBJ2-1, with no clear D. Germline CDR1 reads SEHNR; CDR2 reads FQNEAQ (reference sequence). The CDR3 has 12 amino acids. CDR3 region: CASSPSAETRYF. The CDR3 region has the DNA TGTGCCAGCAGCCCCTCGGCAGAGACCCGGTACTTC.

A single count supports this clonotype. This rearrangement joins TRBV19 to TRBJ2-7; D is ambiguous. The ends were cut back, 3 bases at V and 3 bases at J, with 9 bases in the middle. The germline gives CDR1 LNHDA, CDR2 SQIVND (reference sequence). The CDR3 is made up of 13 amino acids. The CDR3 coding sequence is TGTGCCAGTAGTATCCGGCCGGGCTACGAGCAGTACTTC. Translation: CASSIRPGYEQYF.

This clonotype was found many times. The chain combines TRBV29-1 with TRBJ2-7, with TRBD1 matching over 9 bases. The V gene end was trimmed by 5 bases and the J gene end by 1 base; junction bases not matched to a gene: 6. Germline CDR1 reads SQVTM; CDR2 reads ANQGSEA. The CDR3 spans 14 residues. CDR3 amino acids: CSVCPGTGSYEQYF. The CDR3 bases are TGCAGCGTTTGCCCCGGGACAGGGTCCTACGAGCAGTACTTC.

The sample holds a few counts of this clonotype. The V call is TRBV28, the J call TRBJ2-3, with D uncertain. Germline CDR1 reads MDHEN; CDR2 reads SYDVKM. The ends were cut back, 6 bases at V and 0 bases at J, with 7 bases in the middle. The CDR3 length is 13 residues. The CDR3 spells CASRKSSTDTQYF. The CDR3 coding sequence is TGTGCCAGCAGAAAAAGTAGCACAGATACGCAGTATTTT. Looking up the rest from reference TRBV28 and TRBJ2-3 gives the full variable domain: DVKVTQSSRYLVKRTGEKVFLECVQDMDHENMFWYRQDPGLGLRLIYFSYDVKMKEKGDIPEGYSVSREKKERFSLILESASTNQTSMYLCASRKSSTDTQYFGPGTRLTVL.

This chain uses TRBV5-1 with TRBJ1-4; unclear D gene. Between the trimmed V and J ends, which lost 4 bases and 0 bases, there was a span of 13 bases. This CDR3 contains 16 residues. The germline V gene has CDR1 SGHRS and CDR2 YFSETQ. This chain's CDR3 is CASSPWTDSTNEKLFF. The CDR3 DNA reads as TGCGCCAGCAGCCCCTGGACGGATTCAACTAATGAAAAACTGTTTTTT.

There are many counts of this clonotype. The CDR3 loop reads CASSYSESTNEKLFF. The CDR3 region has the DNA TGTGCCAGCAGTTACTCCGAGTCAACTAATGAAAAACTGTTTTTT. The chain links TRBV6-9 to TRBJ1-4; no clear D gene. Germline lookup yields CDR1 MNHGY and CDR2 SVAAGI. The V end lost 3 bases, the J end lost 0 bases, and 8 bases lay between the germline ends. The CDR3 totals 15 residues.

The chain uses TRBV6-1 and TRBJ2-7; tentative D call: TRBD2 (5 bases). The CDR3 runs 13 residues. Germline loops: CDR1 MNHNS, CDR2 SASEGT. V was trimmed by 10 bases and J by 3 bases, leaving 16 bases between them. DNA of the CDR3: TGTGCCACTCGTCCCCCCGGGGTCTACGAGCAGTACTTC. Its translation: CATRPPGVYEQYF.

The chain employs TRBV20-1 and TRBJ1-5; D not resolved. There are 13 residues in the CDR3. The V end lost 5 bases, the J end lost 0 bases, and 8 bases lay between the germline ends. Germline values: CDR1 DFQATT, CDR2 SNEGSKA (reference sequence). The CDR3 DNA reads as TGCAGTGCTTCAGTAGATAGCAATCAGCCCCAGCATTTT. It yields the protein CSASVDSNQPQHF.

V and J are TRBV7-9 and TRBJ2-1; 13 bases match TRBD2. Trimming cost V 5 bases and J 1 base; bases outside gene matches: 11. This CDR3 comprises 19 residues. CDR1 is SEHNR and CDR2 is FQNEAQ in the germline V gene (reference sequence). This CDR3 is CASSPPPTSGGASYNEQFF. The CDR3 DNA reads TGTGCCAGCAGCCCCCCTCCCACTAGCGGGGGGGCTTCCTACAATGAGCAGTTCTTC.

This clonotype was recorded a few times. The chain uses TRBV9 and TRBJ2-3; D uncertain. Germline loops: CDR1 SGDLS, CDR2 YYNGEE. The germline V and J ends were trimmed by 1 base and 1 base, with 4 bases remaining between them. The CDR3 covers 13 residues. The CDR3, as DNA: TGTGCCAGCAGCGTACTTGGCACAGATACGCAGTATTTT. Translated: CASSVLGTDTQYF.

The CDR3 sequence: CASSMGSRNQPQHF. DNA of the CDR3: TGTGCCAGTAGTATGGGCAGCCGTAATCAGCCCCAGCATTTT. The J gene is TRBJ1-5, the V gene TRBV19; no clear D. V was pared by 3 bases and J by 4 bases, with 10 bases between. Germline CDR1 reads LNHDA; CDR2 reads SQIVND (reference sequence). The CDR3 sequence is 14 residues long.

The sample holds many counts of this clonotype. The chain has TRBV28 and TRBJ2-5, with D hard to call. V lost 6 bases, J lost 2 bases, and 16 bases lay in between. The CDR3 length is 15 residues. The V gene's germline CDR1 is MDHEN and CDR2 SYDVKM. For the CDR3, the DNA is TGTGCCAGCAGCGTAGGCGGACGGCGACAAGAGACCCAGTACTTC. Amino acids: CASSVGGRRQETQYF.